One sample yielded the 4 T cell receptor beta chains listed below, sequenced in a study of T-cell reconstitution after alpha-beta-depleted transplantation in children. For TCRbeta, the library was prepared with unique molecular identifiers. TCRdb reprocessed the PCR reads via MiXCR and lists one record per CDR3 protein. The data hold about 460,000 distinct CDR3 sequences, with approximately 12% observed a single time. The starting material was PBMCs from the stem cell graft donor, obtained from the stem cell graft. The receptors stem from a human donor who donated a stem cell graft to a child with combined immunodeficiency.

The chain carries TRBV7-2 and TRBJ1-2; perhaps TRBD1 as D (6 bases). The CDR3 loop spans 13 amino acids. Germline V CDR1 and CDR2: SGHTA, FQGNSA. The ends were cut back, 1 base at V and 7 bases at J, with 10 bases in the middle. For the CDR3, the DNA is TGTGCCAGCAGCTTAGTTGGGGGGCCTGGCTACACCTTC. Protein sequence: CASSLVGGPGYTF.

V usage is TRBV28 and J usage is TRBJ2-7; a weak D match, TRBD1 (6 bases). Trimming took off 4 bases at V and 1 base at J, with 17 bases between the two ends. This CDR3 contains 16 residues. From germline, CDR1 is MDHEN and CDR2 SYDVKM. The CDR3 spells CASSYTYGTPSYEQYF. CDR3 DNA: TGTGCCAGCAGTTATACCTATGGGACACCTTCCTACGAGCAGTACTTC.

This clonotype was recorded many times. CDR3 sequence (DNA): TGTGCCAGCAGGACCGTGTGGGGTGGGTGGAGCACAGATACGCAGTATTTT. It translates to CASRTVWGGWSTDTQYF. The genes are TRBV28 and TRBJ2-3, with D unresolved. CDR3 length equals 17 residues. The V end was cut by 6 bases, the J end by 0 bases, with 19 bases between. Germline CDR1 and CDR2: MDHEN and SYDVKM.

This chain connects TRBV6-5 to TRBJ2-7; 7 bases match TRBD2. J gave up 4 bases and V 0 bases, and 9 bases lay outside the gene matches. This CDR3 has 16 amino acids. Germline lookup yields CDR1 MNHEY and CDR2 SVGAGI. The CDR3 nucleotides read TGTGCCAGCAGTTACTCTCGAGGGGCTAGCGGATACGAGCAGTACTTC. Protein product: CASSYSRGASGYEQYF.